A single sample is the source of the 7 T cell receptor beta chains below, sequenced in a study of cytomegalovirus exposure and HLA in healthy donors. The data were produced by immunoSEQ multiplex PCR, yet TCRdb's version contains in-frame clones alone and is incomplete. This sample has 100,000 to 150,000 clones, with roughly 95% found just once. Sequencing was performed on PBMCs. The source is a man younger than 35 in good health and CMV-seronegative.

CDR3 sequence (DNA): TGTGCCAGCAGAGCTGACGGGGACTCCTACGAGCAGTACTTC. Translated, it gives CASRADGDSYEQYF. This sequence joins TRBV6-1 and TRBJ2-7; D might be TRBD2 (5 bases). The CDR3 sequence is 14 residues long. The V and J ends lost 6 bases and 0 bases respectively, with 12 bases between them. Germline V gene sequence: CDR1 MNHNS, CDR2 SASEGT.

This clone appeared once. The chain employs TRBV5-4 and TRBJ2-2, with 8 bases identical to TRBD1. Trimming cost V 5 bases and J 4 bases; bases outside gene matches: 10. Germline V gene sequence: CDR1 SGHNT, CDR2 YYREEE (reference sequence). The CDR3 consists of 16 residues. CDR3 sequence: CASRWGAGGSTGELFF. The DNA of the CDR3 is TGTGCCAGCAGGTGGGGCGCAGGGGGCAGCACCGGGGAGCTGTTTTTT.

The J gene is TRBJ2-1, the V gene TRBV7-3, with D perhaps TRBD1 (5 bases). The CDR3 loop spans 12 amino acids. V gave up 6 bases and J gave up 4 bases, with 7 bases separating them. Per germline, CDR1 SGHTA and CDR2 FQGTGA. The CDR3 DNA reads TGTGCCAGCAGTGCAGGGTACAATGAGCAGTTCTTC. Translating it yields CASSAGYNEQFF.

Points on this clone: Other DNA variants within this sample encode the same CDR3. The rearrangement uses TRBV6-5 and TRBJ1-5; TRBD1 matches at 10 bases. This CDR3 spans 14 amino acids. Looked up from germline, CDR1 is MNHEY and CDR2 is SVGAGI. Trimming at V came to 6 bases and at J to 7 bases, leaving 6 bases not matched to a gene. CDR3 sequence (DNA): TGTGCCAGCAGCTACGACAGGGGGCAACAGCCCCAGCATTTT. Its protein product is CASSYDRGQQPQHF.

The gene calls are TRBV4-3 and TRBJ2-2; D is perhaps TRBD2 (5 bases). This CDR3 spans 16 amino acids. Germline V lookup: CDR1 LGHNA, CDR2 YSLEER. The V and J ends lost 0 bases and 1 base respectively, with 9 bases between them. The CDR3 reads CASSQDRGGNTGELFF. DNA for the CDR3: TGCGCCAGCAGCCAAGATCGCGGAGGGAACACCGGGGAGCTGTTTTTT.

The chain recombines TRBV6-1 with TRBJ1-2; D not certain. The CDR3 is made up of 14 amino acids. Trimming took off 1 base at V and 4 bases at J, with 10 bases between the two ends. The germline gives CDR1 MNHNS, CDR2 SASEGT. The CDR3 region is CASSEGGAPYGYTF. For the CDR3, the DNA is TGTGCCAGCAGTGAAGGTGGAGCCCCCTATGGCTACACCTTC.

In the case of this clone: The identical CDR3 is also encoded by other nucleotide sequences in the sample. The V and J genes are TRBV7-2 and TRBJ2-7; TRBD2 agrees at 9 bases. V shed 3 bases and J 3 bases; nucleotides not matched to a gene: 3. The length of the CDR3 is 14 residues. From germline, CDR1 is SGHTA and CDR2 FQGNSA. The CDR3 sequence: CASSLVAGDYEQYF. The CDR3 bases are TGTGCCAGCAGCTTGGTAGCGGGAGACTACGAGCAGTACTTC.